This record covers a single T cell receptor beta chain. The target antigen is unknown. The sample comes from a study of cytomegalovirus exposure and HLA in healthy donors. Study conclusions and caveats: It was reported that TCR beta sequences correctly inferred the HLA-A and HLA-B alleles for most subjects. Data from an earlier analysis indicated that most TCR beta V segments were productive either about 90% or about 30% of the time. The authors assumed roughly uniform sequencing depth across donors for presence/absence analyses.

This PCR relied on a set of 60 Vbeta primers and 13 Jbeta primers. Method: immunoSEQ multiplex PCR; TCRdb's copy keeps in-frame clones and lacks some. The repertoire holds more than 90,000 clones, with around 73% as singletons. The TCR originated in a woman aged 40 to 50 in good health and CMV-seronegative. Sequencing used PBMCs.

The CDR3 spells CSASLGYEQYF. Here the CDR3 DNA reads TGCAGTGCTAGTCTAGGCTACGAGCAGTACTTC. The chain is built from TRBV20-1 and TRBJ2-7; no firm D call. Per germline, CDR1 DFQATT and CDR2 SNEGSKA (reference sequence). Trimming shortened V by 3 bases and J by 3 bases, and 6 bases separated the two germline ends. The CDR3 consists of 11 residues.